This TCR beta chain was documented in a study of T cell responses to AZD1222 COVID-19 vaccine. In germline, CDR1 is MNHEY, CDR2 SMNVEV (reference sequence). V was trimmed by 6 bases and J by 3 bases, leaving 12 bases between them. This CDR3 contains 13 residues. The method was immunoSEQ multiplex PCR; TCRdb's version includes in-frame clones alone and lacks a portion of them. The repertoire holds 150,000 to 200,000 clones, around 90% seen once, with approximately 8% in the top ten. This receptor was obtained from an adult in good health. This sample comprised peripheral blood, obtained on day 0 of AZD1222 vaccination. The rearrangement uses TRBV27 and TRBJ2-7; D unresolved. The CDR3 nucleotides read TGTGCCAGCAGCTTCGGGCCAGACTACGAGCAGTACTTC. Protein sequence: CASSFGPDYEQYF.